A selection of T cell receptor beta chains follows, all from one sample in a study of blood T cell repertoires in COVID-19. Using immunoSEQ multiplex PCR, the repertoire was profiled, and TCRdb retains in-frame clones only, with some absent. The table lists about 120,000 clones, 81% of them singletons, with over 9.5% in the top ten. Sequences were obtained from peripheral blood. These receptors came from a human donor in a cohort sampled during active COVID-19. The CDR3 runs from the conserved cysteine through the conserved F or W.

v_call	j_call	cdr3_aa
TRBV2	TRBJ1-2	CASRLGDRNYGYTF
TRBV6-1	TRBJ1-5	CASSGIYRVGIDQPQHF
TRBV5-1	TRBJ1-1	CASSSGHEGFDTEAFF
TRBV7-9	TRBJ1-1	CASSLGTHNTEAFF
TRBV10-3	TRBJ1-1	CAISDTGDWNTEAFF
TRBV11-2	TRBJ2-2	CASSERAGLSNTGELFF
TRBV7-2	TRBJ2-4	CASSLVSGQKNIQYF
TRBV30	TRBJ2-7	CAWSGGLSYEQYF
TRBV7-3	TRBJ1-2	CASSLKGQGSFGYTF
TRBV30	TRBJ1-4	CAWSKRAGTIGEKLFF
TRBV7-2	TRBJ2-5	CASSYRGGVETQYF
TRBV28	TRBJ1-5	CASSSRDRGRNQPQHF
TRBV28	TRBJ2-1	CASSFSGRPPNEQFF
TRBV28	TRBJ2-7	CASSPGTVPHEQYF
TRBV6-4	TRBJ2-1	CATAEGSYNEQFF
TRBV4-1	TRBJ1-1	CASSPGHGGGLNTEAFF
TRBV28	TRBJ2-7	CASSLYSSYEQYF
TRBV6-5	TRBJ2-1	CASKLGISYNEQFF
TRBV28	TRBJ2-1	CASSLPAGGQGEQFF
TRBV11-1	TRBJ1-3	CASSRDKGNTIYF
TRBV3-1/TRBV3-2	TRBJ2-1	CASSQTEFGGRRGWNEQFF
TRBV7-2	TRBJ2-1	CASSPRGTTTYNEQFF
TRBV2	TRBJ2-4	CASSEYEGQPKNIQYF
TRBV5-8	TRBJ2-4	CASSSSWGGINIQYF
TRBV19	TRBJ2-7	CASSPGTSGGLPYEQYF
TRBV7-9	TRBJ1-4	CASTPGQGSEKLFF
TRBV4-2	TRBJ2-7	CASSQVLDPAAQYF
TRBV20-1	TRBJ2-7	CSATDSNEQYF
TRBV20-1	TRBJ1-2	CSASLGDRGHGYTF
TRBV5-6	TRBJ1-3	CASSGTPGGNRGNTIYF
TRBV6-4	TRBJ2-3	CASSVYGTGMTDTQYF
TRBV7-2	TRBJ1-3	CASSGTRSGNTIYF
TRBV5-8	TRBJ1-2	CASSPRQTDYGYTF
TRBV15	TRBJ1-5	CATSKGQGLNQPQHF
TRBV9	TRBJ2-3	CASSVAPSGGTDTQYF
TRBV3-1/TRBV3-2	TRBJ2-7	CASSQDPPGVREQYF
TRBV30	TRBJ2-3	CAWSLGQGLAGPGPIGAQYF
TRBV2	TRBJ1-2	CASSEGRFYGYTF
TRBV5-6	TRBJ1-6	CASSVGQGLGSPLHF
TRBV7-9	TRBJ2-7	CASSSLDSSKHF
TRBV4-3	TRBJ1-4	CASSKTPPSDGKLFF
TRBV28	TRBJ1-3	CASSYQRASGNTIYF
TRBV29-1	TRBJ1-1	CSGGAAANTEAFF
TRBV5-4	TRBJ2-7	CASSASVSSYEQYF
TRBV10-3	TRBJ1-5	CAIGDRGTDQPQHF
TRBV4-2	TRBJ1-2	CASTSGAVSDGYTF
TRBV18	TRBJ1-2	CASSPTSDNYGYTF
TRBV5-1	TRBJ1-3	CASSPGHQSSGNTIYF
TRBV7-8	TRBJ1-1	CASLDRTAVSLGLNTEAFF